A selection of T cell receptor beta chains follows, all from one sample in a study of CD8+ T cells in alopecia areata. Data came from immunoSEQ multiplex PCR; TCRdb stores just in-frame clones and leaves some out. The profile covers 110,000 or so clones, with roughly 69% appearing a single time and 2.5% to 3.5% taken by the ten largest. Sequences were obtained from CD4+ T cells sorted from blood. All receptors come from a human donor in good health. CDR3s include the opening cysteine and the closing phenylalanine or tryptophan. A D gene is named only where the DNA matches it firmly. Rows may omit the clone size; those that give it use once, few, many or a size class.

NA,TRBV30,TRBJ2-7,11,NA,CAWSDSVEQYF,TGTGCCTGGTCTGACAGCGTAGAGCAGTACTTC
NA,TRBV7-9,TRBJ2-5,16,few,CASSPRRDILQETQYF,TGTGCCAGCAGCCCCAGACGGGACATATTACAAGAGACCCAGTACTTC
TRBD2,TRBV4-2,TRBJ2-1,16,NA,CASSQEGLAGDNEQFF,TGTGCCAGCAGCCAAGAAGGACTAGCGGGCGACAATGAGCAGTTCTTC
TRBD2,TRBV7-2,TRBJ2-3,15,once,CASSRALAGADTQYF,TGTGCCAGCAGCCGGGCTCTAGCGGGCGCAGATACGCAGTATTTT
TRBD1,TRBV15,TRBJ1-1,18,NA,CATSSVDRGARRNTEAFF,TGTGCCACCAGCAGTGTTGACAGGGGGGCTCGTCGGAACACTGAAGCTTTCTTT
TRBD1,TRBV7-9,TRBJ2-1,12,NA,CASSLEGTGQFF,TGTGCCAGCAGCTTAGAAGGGACAGGGCAGTTCTTC
NA,TRBV7-2,TRBJ1-1,13,NA,CASSLAQSANAFF,TGTGCCAGCAGCTTAGCCCAGAGCGCGAACGCTTTCTTT
TRBD1,TRBV30,TRBJ1-6,14,few,CAWCPDRGSSPLHF,TGTGCCTGGTGCCCGGACAGGGGTAGTTCACCCCTCCACTTT
TRBD2,TRBV12-5,TRBJ2-1,16,medium-sized,CASGPGTSGGRSEQFF,TGTGCTAGTGGTCCTGGGACTAGCGGGGGGAGGAGTGAGCAGTTCTTC
TRBD2,TRBV19,TRBJ2-2,15,NA,CASTPGSGVAGELFF,TGTGCCAGTACCCCTGGCAGCGGGGTCGCCGGGGAGCTGTTTTTT
NA,TRBV20-1,TRBJ2-5,11,NA,CSARTGQTQYF,TGCAGTGCTAGGACCGGACAGACCCAGTACTTC